The subject of this entry is one TCR beta chain. The record originates from a study of blood T cell repertoires in COVID-19. Trimming took off 4 bases at V and 1 base at J, with 10 bases between the two ends. CDR3 size: 14 residues. Germline loops: CDR1 KGHSH, CDR2 LQKENI. Those who participated ranged in age from about 18 to 89 years and resided in some 24 US areas. Per the authors' pipeline: Quantification of nucleated cells was approximated via reference gene primer amplification. Profiling relied on immunoSEQ multiplex PCR, and the TCRdb table lists in-frame clones only, not all of them. The DNA was the basis for D and trimming; V, J and clone size are from that table. This sample has under 250,000 clones, with nearly 90% found just once.

The V and J genes are TRBV18 and TRBJ1-1; weak D call: TRBD1 (5 bases). The TCR originated in a man aged 25 to 40 who had recovered from COVID-19. The sample taken for sequencing was PBMCs or T cells enriched from blood (not recorded which). The CDR3 sequence: CASSRYTGNTEAFF. CDR3 in DNA: TGTGCCAGCTCACGATACACAGGGAACACTGAAGCTTTCTTT.